These T cell receptor beta chains were read from a single sample in a study of blood T cell repertoires in COVID-19. Sequenced by immunoSEQ multiplex PCR; TCRdb stores in-frame clones only, minus some. This table holds approximately 250,000 clones, over 80% found once. Specimen: peripheral blood. Source of these receptors: a man aged 55 to 70 who had recovered from COVID-19. The CDR3 runs from the conserved cysteine through the conserved F or W. A D gene is named only where the DNA matches it firmly. Clone size, where shown, is once, few, many, or a class for clones that have expanded.

v_call	d_call	j_call	clone_size	cdr3_aa	cdr3_nt
TRBV9	TRBD1	TRBJ1-3	.	CASSVGTGAGNTIYF	TGTGCCAGCAGCGTAGGGACAGGAGCGGGAAACACCATATATTTT
TRBV28	TRBD1	TRBJ1-2	.	CASSLAGGGYGYTF	TGTGCCAGCAGTTTAGCAGGGGGTGGATATGGCTACACCTTC
TRBV20-1	TRBD2	TRBJ2-1	.	CSASSYGTSGRWNEQFF	TGCAGTGCCAGTTCCTATGGGACTAGCGGGAGGTGGAATGAGCAGTTCTTC
TRBV29-1	.	TRBJ2-5	once	CSVFPGQETQYF	TGCAGCGTTTTTCCGGGCCAAGAGACCCAGTACTTC
TRBV11-2	.	TRBJ2-2	.	CASSPVSGGRWLFF	TGTGCCAGCAGCCCAGTTTCGGGGGGCAGATGGTTGTTTTTT
TRBV27	.	TRBJ1-1	once	CASSLSGTPSPEAFF	TGTGCCAGCAGTTTATCAGGGACACCGTCCCCTGAAGCTTTCTTT
TRBV5-5	TRBD1	TRBJ1-3	.	CASSHIGTASGNTIYF	TGTGCCAGCAGCCATATAGGGACAGCCTCTGGAAACACCATATATTTT
TRBV4-2	.	TRBJ1-4	few	CASSQARQATNEKLFF	TGTGCCAGCAGCCAGGCCAGACAGGCAACTAATGAAAAACTGTTTTTT
TRBV28	.	TRBJ1-1	.	CASSSPPPGHRGTEAFF	TGTGCCAGCAGTTCTCCCCCCCCCGGGCACCGGGGCACTGAAGCTTTCTTT
TRBV7-2	TRBD1	TRBJ2-4	.	CASSPGQGSAAKNIQYF	TGTGCCAGCAGCCCGGGACAGGGGTCGGCAGCCAAAAACATTCAGTACTTC
TRBV6-1	TRBD2	TRBJ2-5	.	CASSEEQGLGAGLETQYF	TGTGCCAGCAGTGAAGAACAGGGACTAGGGGCGGGTTTAGAGACCCAGTACTTC
TRBV5-1	.	TRBJ2-1	once	CASSLAGQGSYNEQFF	TGCGCCAGCAGCTTGGCCGGCCAGGGTTCCTACAATGAGCAGTTCTTC
TRBV28	TRBD1	TRBJ1-6	.	CASREGTGAYNSPLHF	TGTGCCAGCAGAGAGGGGACAGGGGCCTATAATTCACCCCTCCACTTT
TRBV18	TRBD1	TRBJ2-7	.	CASSPLDRGVDEQYF	TGTGCCAGCTCACCCCTGGACAGGGGAGTCGACGAGCAGTACTTC
TRBV3-1/TRBV3-2	.	TRBJ2-5	.	CASSPRSLTGETQYF	TGTGCCAGCAGCCCCCGTTCGCTCACGGGGGAGACCCAGTACTTC
TRBV12-3/TRBV12-4	.	TRBJ2-7	.	CASTRRGMEQYF	TGTGCCAGCACGAGAAGGGGTATGGAGCAGTACTTC
TRBV2	.	TRBJ1-4	few	CASSEWGATNEKLFF	TGTGCCAGCAGTGAATGGGGGGCAACTAATGAAAAACTGTTTTTT
TRBV6-1	.	TRBJ1-2	few	CASSESGVYGYTF	TGTGCCAGCAGTGAGTCCGGGGTCTATGGCTACACCTTC
TRBV2	TRBD2	TRBJ2-4	.	CASSENSGPAKNIQYF	TGTGCCAGCAGTGAAAATAGCGGGCCGGCCAAAAACATTCAGTACTTC
TRBV9	.	TRBJ1-5	.	CASSVGVGDQPQHF	TGTGCCAGCAGCGTAGGTGTAGGGGATCAGCCCCAGCATTTT
TRBV28	.	TRBJ2-1	.	CASSTFGEQFF	TGTGCCAGCAGCACCTTCGGGGAGCAGTTCTTC
TRBV5-1	TRBD2	TRBJ2-5	.	CASSLAVRGRQETQYF	TGCGCCAGCAGCTTGGCCGTGCGGGGGAGACAAGAGACCCAGTACTTC
TRBV5-1	TRBD2	TRBJ2-6	.	CASSATSTGANVLTF	TGCGCCAGCAGCGCGACTAGCACTGGGGCCAACGTCCTGACTTTC
TRBV11-3	.	TRBJ2-3	.	CASSQTTGFHGTDTQYF	TGTGCCAGCAGCCAAACTACAGGGTTCCATGGCACAGATACGCAGTATTTT
TRBV2	TRBD1	TRBJ2-7	once	CASRKTGPYEQYF	TGTGCCAGCAGGAAGACAGGGCCCTACGAGCAGTACTTC
TRBV7-9	.	TRBJ2-7	.	CASSLALSPSEQYF	TGTGCCAGCAGCTTAGCGCTGAGCCCCTCCGAGCAGTACTTC
TRBV23-1	TRBD1	TRBJ2-7	once	CASSQSDRGRTYEQYF	TGCGCCAGCAGTCAATCGGACAGGGGGCGAACCTACGAGCAGTACTTC
TRBV30	TRBD1	TRBJ2-2	.	CASDRGNTGELFF	TGTGCCTCCGACAGGGGGAACACCGGGGAGCTGTTTTTT
TRBV6-1	.	TRBJ2-1	.	CASSRVDNEQFF	TGTGCCAGCAGCCGCGTTGACAATGAGCAGTTCTTC
TRBV29-1	TRBD2	TRBJ2-3	.	CSAIAGTSTDTQYF	TGCAGCGCAATAGCGGGGACTAGCACAGATACGCAGTATTTT
TRBV11-3	.	TRBJ2-1	.	CASSPRRGSDYNEQFF	TGTGCCAGCAGTCCCCGCCGGGGTAGCGACTACAATGAGCAGTTCTTC
TRBV6-5	.	TRBJ2-1	.	CASGAWGVVYNEQFF	TGTGCCAGCGGCGCGTGGGGAGTGGTCTACAATGAGCAGTTCTTC
TRBV5-1	.	TRBJ2-2	.	CASSLLETGELFF	TGCGCCAGCAGCTTACTAGAGACCGGGGAGCTGTTTTTT
TRBV4-1	TRBD1	TRBJ1-4	.	CASSPPDRGSNEKLFF	TGCGCCAGCAGCCCACCCGACAGGGGGAGTAATGAAAAACTGTTTTTT
TRBV15	.	TRBJ1-2	.	CATSRGSALGYGYTF	TGTGCCACCAGCAGAGGGAGCGCCCTCGGCTATGGCTACACCTTC
TRBV7-8	TRBD1	TRBJ2-2	.	CASSPRTGRPNTGELFF	TGTGCCAGCAGCCCCCGGACAGGCCGGCCTAACACCGGGGAGCTGTTTTTT
TRBV9	TRBD1	TRBJ1-2	.	CASSLLTGRYGYTF	TGTGCCAGCAGCCTCCTGACAGGGCGCTATGGCTACACCTTC
TRBV6-2/TRBV6-3	TRBD1	TRBJ1-5	.	CASSYTGTGAFNQPQHF	TGTGCCAGCAGTTACACAGGGACAGGAGCCTTCAATCAGCCCCAGCATTTT
TRBV7-2	.	TRBJ2-4	once	CASSLPVSDIQYF	TGTGCCAGCAGCTTACCGGTGTCGGACATTCAGTACTTC
TRBV5-1	TRBD1	TRBJ1-1	few	CASSFVGQSMNTEAFF	TGCGCCAGCAGCTTTGTGGGACAGAGTATGAACACTGAAGCTTTCTTT
TRBV19	TRBD1	TRBJ2-7	.	CASSYSGQGAYEQYF	TGTGCCAGTAGTTACTCGGGACAGGGGGCCTACGAGCAGTACTTC
TRBV3-1/TRBV3-2	.	TRBJ2-1	.	CASSHRGRSYNEQFF	TGTGCCAGCAGCCATCGAGGGAGGTCCTACAATGAGCAGTTCTTC
TRBV9	.	TRBJ2-7	.	CASSPRSDYEQYF	TGTGCCAGCAGCCCCCGTAGTGACTACGAGCAGTACTTC
TRBV18	.	TRBJ2-2	.	CASSPSVGNTGELFF	TGTGCCAGCTCACCGTCTGTCGGGAACACCGGGGAGCTGTTTTTT
TRBV9	TRBD2	TRBJ2-1	once	CASSVGLAGSSEQFF	TGTGCCAGCAGCGTAGGACTAGCGGGAAGTTCTGAGCAGTTCTTC
TRBV5-5	TRBD2	TRBJ2-5	.	CASSLVGTGGETQYF	TGTGCCAGCAGCTTGGTCGGGACCGGGGGGGAGACCCAGTACTTC
TRBV29-1	.	TRBJ1-5	.	CSGENQPQHF	TGCAGCGGAGAGAATCAGCCCCAGCATTTT
TRBV7-3	TRBD1	TRBJ1-5	.	CASSVTGDQPQHF	TGTGCCAGCAGCGTTACAGGGGATCAGCCCCAGCATTTT
TRBV5-1	.	TRBJ2-1	.	CASSFPSEEQFF	TGCGCCAGCAGCTTCCCCTCCGAGGAGCAGTTCTTC
TRBV20-1	TRBD1	TRBJ2-7	.	CSARTGYEQYF	TGCAGCGCGAGGACAGGCTACGAGCAGTACTTC
TRBV28	.	TRBJ2-7	.	CASSFNGVPYEQYF	TGTGCCAGCAGTTTCAACGGGGTACCCTACGAGCAGTACTTC
TRBV9	.	TRBJ1-3	.	CASSVDPGRVGNTIYF	TGTGCCAGCAGCGTAGATCCCGGCAGGGTCGGAAACACCATATATTTT
TRBV15	TRBD1	TRBJ1-4	.	CATSRETGLNEKLFF	TGTGCCACCAGCAGGGAGACAGGGCTTAATGAAAAACTGTTTTTT
TRBV9	.	TRBJ2-1	.	CASSTSGVADNEQFF	TGTGCCAGCAGCACCTCCGGGGTAGCGGACAATGAGCAGTTCTTC